What follows are 11 T cell receptor beta chains derived from one specimen sequenced in a study of blood T cells in healthy people across ages. Primed by a sample-barcoded 5' primer and a J-beta primer mix, a second PCR proceeded for about 6 to 12 cycles. TCRdb reprocessed the 5' RACE reads with MiXCR, giving one entry per CDR3 protein. The repertoire holds around 1,500,000 distinct CDR3 sequences, with approximately 42% as singletons. The specimen sequenced was blood. Receptor source: a woman aged 18-35 years in good health.

The chain is built from TRBV20-1 and TRBJ2-1, with TRBD2 matching 9 bases. Germline assignment: CDR1 DFQATT and CDR2 SNEGSKA (reference sequence). Losses at the gene ends were 0 bases for V and 13 bases for J; bases not matched to a gene: 13. The CDR3 is made up of 15 amino acids. The CDR3 region has the DNA TGCAGTGCTAGAGATCTGGCGGGAGGGCCAGAGACCCAGTTCTTC. It codes for CSARDLAGGPETQFF.

This clonotype was observed a handful of times. A junction boundary mismatches the germline segment, possibly from a read error. The chain has TRBV2 and TRBJ2-3; TRBD2 is a possible D gene (6 bases). The V gene's germline CDR1 is SNHLY and CDR2 FYNNEI. The CDR3 contains 11 residues. CDR3 protein: CGSEGGYTQYF. The DNA of the CDR3 is TGCGGGAGTGAAGGTGGATATACGCAGTATTTT.

The gene calls are TRBV6-2 or TRBV6-3 and TRBJ2-4, with D perhaps being TRBD1 or TRBD2 (5 bases each). The germline CDR1 and CDR2 sequences are MNHEY and SVGEGT. V was clipped by 0 bases and J by 6 bases, with 15 bases between them. The CDR3 extends over 16 amino acids. This CDR3 is CASSYSGTTVINIQYF. The DNA for the CDR3 is TGTGCCAGCAGTTACTCGGGGACGACGGTCATAAACATTCAGTACTTC.

This chain joins TRBV28 and TRBJ1-2; weak D call: TRBD1 (5 bases). The CDR3 is 14 amino acids. CDR1 and CDR2 from the germline V gene are MDHEN and SYDVKM. V dropped 6 bases and J dropped 7 bases, with 18 bases sitting between them. Here the CDR3 DNA reads TGTGCCAGCAGCCTTCCCCGGCAGGGTGGTGGCTACACCTTC. Its translation: CASSLPRQGGGYTF.

The rearrangement links TRBV6-1 to TRBJ2-1; D uncertain. V gave up 6 bases and J gave up 13 bases, with 22 bases separating them. There are 14 residues in the CDR3. Germline CDR1 is MNHNS and CDR2 is SASEGT. The CDR3 loop reads CASRLLENQETQFF. CDR3 DNA: TGTGCCAGCAGGTTGTTGGAAAACCAAGAGACCCAGTTCTTC.

The chain couples TRBV6-6 to TRBJ2-6, with D hard to call. V lost 6 bases, J lost 2 bases, and 14 bases lay in between. The length of the CDR3 is 16 residues. Germline V gene sequence: CDR1 MNHNY, CDR2 SVGAGI (reference sequence). The DNA for the CDR3 is TGTGCCAGCAGGCCCGGTCTGATGGCTGGGGCCAACGTCCTGACTTTC. Amino acids: CASRPGLMAGANVLTF.

The chain carries TRBV6-2 or TRBV6-3 and TRBJ2-5, with 13 bases identical to TRBD2. The J call may not be correct, given that the DNA end is closer to TRBJ2-7. Germline V CDR1 and CDR2: MNHEY, SVGEGT. CDR3 size: 16 residues. Written as DNA, the CDR3 is TGTGCCAGCGGGAAATGGACTAGCGGGAGTGGCAACGAGCAGTACTTC. Amino acids: CASGKWTSGSGNEQYF.

The CDR3 DNA is TGTGCCAGCAGCCAAGACACAGGCTCCTACAATGAGCAGTACTTC. It yields the protein CASSQDTGSYNEQYF. The genes are TRBV3-1 and TRBJ2-1; D is perhaps TRBD1 (5 bases). The assigned J gene may be wrong: the sequence end matches TRBJ2-7 better. The V gene's germline CDR1 is LGHDT and CDR2 YNNKEL (reference sequence). CDR3 length equals 15 residues.

The rearrangement uses TRBV20-1 and TRBJ2-7; D may be TRBD2 (5 bases). The CDR3 loop spans 11 amino acids. Germline lookup yields CDR1 DFQATT and CDR2 SNEGSKA (reference sequence). Trimming took 5 bases from V and 6 from J, leaving 11 bases between them. The CDR3 is CSAPRAGEQYF. The CDR3, as DNA: TGCAGTGCTCCCCGGGCGGGCGAGCAGTACTTC.

The chain joins TRBV12-3 or TRBV12-4 to TRBJ2-3; TRBD2 agrees at 10 bases. The CDR3 is 14 amino acids. Trimming took 6 bases from V and 6 from J; bases not matched to a gene: 6. The CDR3 region is CASRALAGADTQYF. In nucleotides, the CDR3 is TGTGCCAGCAGGGCTCTAGCGGGAGCGGATACGCAGTATTTT.

This chain connects TRBV4-3 to TRBJ1-2, with D perhaps matching TRBD1 (6 bases). V dropped 0 bases and J dropped 3 bases, with 11 bases sitting between them. The CDR3 runs 15 residues. The germline V gene has CDR1 LGHNA and CDR2 YSLEER. The CDR3 sequence is CASSQDHREDYGYTF. Here the CDR3 DNA reads TGCGCCAGCAGCCAAGATCACAGGGAAGACTATGGCTACACCTTC.